These 24 T cell receptor beta chains share one sample of origin, sequenced in a study of early T cells in non-severe SARS-CoV-2 infection. TCRdb redid the calling of the 5' RACE reads with MiXCR, one entry per CDR3 protein. The sample holds some 62,000 distinct CDR3 sequences, roughly a tenth seen once. The sample consisted of whole blood. Receptor source: an adult who was a healthcare worker with PCR-confirmed SARS-CoV-2 infection or an uninfected control (not recorded which).

This clonotype was observed many times. V gene TRBV12-3 or TRBV12-4 combines with J gene TRBJ1-6, with D perhaps TRBD1 (5 bases). The length of the CDR3 is 18 residues. Trimming took off 2 bases at V and 9 bases at J, with 23 bases between the two ends. The CDR3 DNA reads as TGTGCCAGCAGTTTACGCGTCCGGGGCACCCCTCTTAGTTCACCCCTCCACTTT. This codes for CASSLRVRGTPLSSPLHF.

This clonotype has at least ten counts. The DNA for the CDR3 is TGTGCCAGCAGACGGCCGGGACAGGGGAATCCACCCCTCCACTTT. It specifies CASRRPGQGNPPLHF. The V call is TRBV6-1, the J call TRBJ1-6; 10 positions match TRBD1. With 6 bases clipped from V and 11 bases from J, the junction kept 10 bases outside the gene matches. The germline V gene encodes CDR1 MNHNS and CDR2 SASEGT. The CDR3 length is 15 residues.

The chain employs TRBV24-1 and TRBJ2-1; 11 bases are shared with TRBD2. V gave up 0 bases and J gave up 0 bases; unmatched junction bases: 9. The CDR3 sequence is 20 residues long. From germline, CDR1 is KGHDR and CDR2 SFDVKD. CDR3 protein: CATSDLPSGGHRSSYNEQFF. CDR3 bases: TGTGCCACCAGTGATTTGCCTAGCGGGGGGCATAGAAGCTCCTACAATGAGCAGTTCTTC.

This clonotype was detected a few times. The gene calls are TRBV24-1 and TRBJ1-5; the match to TRBD1 covers 9 bases. Germline CDR1 is KGHDR and CDR2 is SFDVKD. This CDR3 contains 16 residues. The trim removed 3 bases at V and 5 bases at J, leaving 7 bases unmatched. CDR3 in amino acids: CATSDAAGQGHQPQHF. The CDR3 DNA sequence: TGTGCCACCAGTGATGCCGCGGGACAGGGTCATCAGCCCCAGCATTTT.

The chain combines TRBV12-3 or TRBV12-4 with TRBJ2-2; TRBD1 might be the D (6 bases). This CDR3 has 15 amino acids. V was cut by 6 bases and J by 2 bases, with 13 bases left in between. Here the CDR3 reads CASRQQGFNTGELFF. CDR3 coding DNA: TGTGCCAGCAGACAACAGGGATTTAACACCGGGGAGCTGTTTTTT.

V gene TRBV5-4 combines with J gene TRBJ1-1; 7 bases are a match to TRBD1. CDR1 SGHNT and CDR2 YYREEE come from the germline V gene (reference sequence). The V gene end was trimmed by 4 bases and the J gene end by 5 bases; junction bases not matched to a gene: 11. This CDR3 comprises 15 residues. CDR3 region: CASSPIGRGRTEAFF. CDR3 bases: TGTGCCAGCAGCCCCATCGGCAGGGGGAGAACTGAAGCTTTCTTT.

The sample holds a few counts of this clonotype. CDR3 sequence reads: CATGILEKETQYF. CDR3 nucleotide sequence: TGTGCCACCGGAATACTAGAAAAGGAGACCCAGTACTTC. The chain joins TRBV7-8 to TRBJ2-5; D is perhaps TRBD2 (5 bases). Germline CDR1 is SGHVS and CDR2 is FQNEAQ. V lost 10 bases to trimming and J lost 5 bases, with 17 bases between them. The CDR3 loop spans 13 amino acids.

For the CDR3, the DNA is TGTGCCAGCAGCCTCGACTTGGGACAGGGCACTTCACCCCTCCACTTT. Its protein product is CASSLDLGQGTSPLHF. The chain joins TRBV7-6 to TRBJ1-6; 9 bases agree with TRBD1. The CDR3 spans 16 residues. The V gene's germline CDR1 is SGHVS and CDR2 FNYEAQ. J was trimmed by 9 bases and V by 5 bases; bases with no gene match: 11.

This clonotype was recorded many times. This sequence joins TRBV20-1 and TRBJ2-5, with D unclear. Deletions cut 1 base from V and 4 bases from J, with 4 bases between. Germline loops: CDR1 DFQATT, CDR2 SNEGSKA (reference sequence). The CDR3 is 11 residues long. CDR3 sequence: CSARGGETQYF. The CDR3 nucleotides are TGCAGTGCTAGAGGAGGAGAGACCCAGTACTTC.

The V and J genes are TRBV5-4 and TRBJ2-5; D might be TRBD1 (6 bases). CDR3 length equals 13 residues. The ends were cut back, 4 bases at V and 3 bases at J, with 10 bases in the middle. Germline V CDR1 and CDR2: SGHNT, YYREEE (reference sequence). The CDR3 sequence is CASSQGHEETQYF. CDR3 bases: TGTGCCAGCAGCCAGGGACACGAAGAGACCCAGTACTTC.

The genes are TRBV9 and TRBJ2-1, with 9 bases matching TRBD2. The CDR3 spans 17 residues. Germline CDR1 SGDLS, CDR2 YYNGEE. Trimming took 0 bases from V and 3 from J; bases not matched to a gene: 7. The CDR3 loop reads CASSVDPAGGYYNEQFF. The DNA of the CDR3 is TGTGCCAGCAGCGTAGACCCCGCGGGGGGGTACTACAATGAGCAGTTCTTC.

This clonotype was detected ten times or more. The chain couples TRBV4-1 to TRBJ2-7, with D tentatively TRBD1 (5 bases). V shed 1 base and J shed 3 bases, with 10 bases lying between them. CDR1 and CDR2 (germline): MGHRA, YSYEKL. This CDR3 is 14 amino acids long. The CDR3 DNA reads as TGCGCCAGCAGCCAAGGGGCAGGGCACTACGAGCAGTACGTC. This translates into CASSQGAGHYEQYV.

This clonotype was found a few times. The gene calls are TRBV5-4 and TRBJ1-6, with D perhaps matching TRBD1 (5 bases). The CDR3 spans 14 residues. Trimming took off 3 bases at V and 6 bases at J, with 10 bases between the two ends. Germline CDR1 SGHNT, CDR2 YYREEE (reference sequence). CDR3 region: CASSYYGGNSPLHF. The CDR3, as DNA: TGTGCCAGCAGCTACTATGGGGGTAATTCACCCCTCCACTTT.

This clonotype was counted many times. V usage is TRBV30 and J usage is TRBJ1-1, with 8 bases identical to TRBD1. Per germline, CDR1 GTSNPN and CDR2 SVGIG (reference sequence). This CDR3 region has 12 residues. Trimming cost V 2 bases and J 11 bases; bases outside gene matches: 7. The CDR3 nucleotides read TGTGCCTGGAGTCCAGGGGGCGCGGTGGCTTTCTTT. This gives the protein CAWSPGGAVAFF.

This clonotype was detected only a few times. The CDR3 sequence is CASSLNAGDRYTEAFF. DNA for the CDR3: TGTGCCAGCAGCTTAAATGCCGGGGATCGGTACACTGAAGCTTTCTTT. The genes are TRBV7-2 and TRBJ1-1; D gene uncertain. This CDR3 is built from 16 residues. Trimming removed 2 bases at V and 3 bases at J, with 16 bases between. Germline V gives CDR1 SGHTA, CDR2 FQGNSA.

The gene calls are TRBV12-3 or TRBV12-4 and TRBJ1-4; D not resolved. The CDR3 is 15 residues long. V was cut by 3 bases and J by 7 bases, with 15 bases left in between. The CDR3 is CASSFSRDSSEKLFF. CDR3 DNA: TGTGCCAGCAGTTTTTCTAGAGACTCCAGTGAAAAACTGTTTTTT.

This clonotype was observed a handful of times. This chain joins TRBV11-2 and TRBJ1-6; D is undetermined. CDR3 size: 15 residues. Germline CDR1 and CDR2: SGHAT and FQNNGV. Trimming left V 1 base short and J 10 bases short, with 14 bases between. The DNA of the CDR3 is TGTGCCAGCAGCTTAGTTCTCGAAATCTCCTCACCCCTCCACTTT. This gives the protein CASSLVLEISSPLHF.

The chain combines TRBV11-2 with TRBJ2-1; 9 bases line up with TRBD1. The CDR3 totals 15 residues. Trimming cost V 5 bases and J 6 bases; bases outside gene matches: 8. Germline V gene data show CDR1 as SGHAT and CDR2 as FQNNGV. CDR3 amino acids: CASSPGQGWVNEQFF. The DNA for the CDR3 is TGTGCCAGCAGCCCGGGACAGGGCTGGGTCAATGAGCAGTTCTTC.

This clonotype was picked up a small number of times. V usage is TRBV5-4 and J usage is TRBJ2-5, with D perhaps matching TRBD2 (5 bases). This CDR3 spans 16 amino acids. Germline loops: CDR1 SGHNT, CDR2 YYREEE (reference sequence). The V end lost 0 bases, the J end lost 1 base, and 13 bases lay between the germline ends. The CDR3 DNA reads as TGTGCCAGCAGCTTGGGAGGGTCCCTAACCCAAGAGACCCAGTACTTC. Amino acids: CASSLGGSLTQETQYF. Full variable domain (missing parts from reference TRBV5-4 and TRBJ2-5): ETGVTQSPTHLIKTRGQQVTLRCSSQSGHNTVSWYQQALGQGPQFIFQYYREEENGRGNFPPRFSGLQFPNYSSELNVNALELDDSALYLCASSLGGSLTQETQYFGPGTRLLVL.

This clonotype was found many times. The chain has TRBV11-2 and TRBJ2-3; D possibly uses TRBD1 or TRBD2 (6 bases each). There are 16 residues in the CDR3. Germline-derived CDR1 and CDR2 are SGHAT and FQNNGV. V was cut by 1 base and J by 10 bases, with 21 bases left in between. The CDR3 coding sequence is TGTGCCAGCAGCTTAGCACCGGGACACGGGAGCGGTTCGCAGTATTTT. This translates into CASSLAPGHGSGSQYF.

This clonotype was detected only a few times. The rearrangement links TRBV20-1 to TRBJ2-1; the D gene is possibly TRBD2 (7 bases). There are 15 residues in the CDR3. The germline gives CDR1 DFQATT, CDR2 SNEGSKA (reference sequence). Trimming stripped 2 bases from V and 5 bases from J, with 16 bases between. CDR3 residues: CSARRPGGGHNEQFF. The CDR3 DNA sequence: TGCAGTGCTAGAAGACCTGGCGGGGGCCACAATGAGCAGTTCTTC.

The sample holds many counts of this clonotype. The chain links TRBV5-1 to TRBJ2-6, with TRBD1 identical over 7 bases. The germline gives CDR1 SGHRS, CDR2 YFSETQ. The CDR3 is 17 residues long. The junction had 9 bases not matched to a gene; V was cut back by 4 bases and J by 2 bases. The CDR3 nucleotides are TGCGCCAGCAGCCCAAACCAGGGGGTTGCTGGGGCCAACGTCCTGACTTTC. Protein: CASSPNQGVAGANVLTF.

This clonotype was detected many times. This chain uses TRBV20-1 with TRBJ1-1; D is perhaps TRBD1 (6 bases). Trimming cost V 1 base and J 0 bases, with 15 bases left between them. Germline CDR1 and CDR2: DFQATT and SNEGSKA (reference sequence). The CDR3 covers 16 residues. The CDR3 spells CSARASGGGMNTEAFF. For the CDR3, the DNA is TGCAGTGCTAGAGCATCGGGGGGCGGCATGAACACTGAAGCTTTCTTT.

This clonotype was detected ten times or more. The chain is built from TRBV20-1 and TRBJ2-1, with 10 nucleotides matching TRBD1. The CDR3 runs to 15 residues. V gave up 3 bases and J gave up 6 bases; unmatched junction bases: 8. CDR1 is DFQATT, CDR2 SNEGSKA, per germline (reference sequence). CDR3 loop: CSASSSGQGFNEQFF. The CDR3 nucleotides read TGCAGTGCTAGCTCGTCGGGACAGGGGTTCAATGAGCAGTTCTTC.